This is a list of T cell receptor beta chains from one sample in a study of T-cell memory formation after mild COVID-19. TCRdb re-called the 5' RACE reads with MiXCR, one entry per CDR3 protein. The table records 200,000 to 300,000 distinct CDR3 sequences, approximately 15% of them present only once. The material sequenced was PBMCs or a T cell subset sorted from them (not recorded which). All receptors come from an adult woman who had mild COVID-19 (a few samples of this study predate the infection). Cell type and time point are not known. Both conserved end residues are part of each CDR3. The D gene is left open where the match is weak. Clone sizes are given selectively: once, few, many, or a class where the clone is expanded.

d_call	clone_size	j_call	v_call	cdr3_nt	cdr3_aa
TRBD2	.	TRBJ2-7	TRBV10-2	TGCGCCAGCAGTCGGGGGGTAACCTACGAGCAGTACTTC	CASSRGVTYEQYF
.	.	TRBJ2-3	TRBV20-1	TGCAGTGCGACCCCAGAGGGAGATACGCAGTATTTT	CSATPEGDTQYF
.	few	TRBJ1-2	TRBV12-3/TRBV12-4	TGTGCCAGCAGTTTAGACCGGACCTATGGCTACACCTTC	CASSLDRTYGYTF
TRBD1	.	TRBJ1-1	TRBV28	TGTGCCAGCACTCGCCCCCGGGACAGGGGTTTTATGGACACTGAAGCTTTCTTT	CASTRPRDRGFMDTEAFF
.	few	TRBJ2-3	TRBV5-5	TGTGCCAGCAGCTTGGTCTGGGCACAAGGGGATACGCAGTATTTT	CASSLVWAQGDTQYF
.	.	TRBJ1-1	TRBV7-2	TGTGCCAGCAGCTTAACAAGGGTTGGGAACACTGAAGCTTTCTTT	CASSLTRVGNTEAFF
TRBD2	few	TRBJ2-1	TRBV5-1	TGCGCCAGCAGCTTGAGGCCTAGCGGGAGTAGGGATGAGCAGTTCTTC	CASSLRPSGSRDEQFF
.	.	TRBJ2-4	TRBV20-1	TGCAGTGCTAGTGCCGATTACATTCAGTACTTC	CSASADYIQYF
.	.	TRBJ2-1	TRBV11-1	TGTGCCAGCAGCTTTATGAGGGGAGCCATTTACAATGAGCAGTTCTTC	CASSFMRGAIYNEQFF
.	few	TRBJ2-2	TRBV5-1	TGCGCCAGCAGGTTAGCGTTGGACACCGGGGAGCTGTTTTTT	CASRLALDTGELFF
.	.	TRBJ2-3	TRBV4-3	TGCGCCAGCAGCCAGGATGTGTTAGATACGCAGTATTTT	CASSQDVLDTQYF
.	few	TRBJ1-5	TRBV20-1	TGCAGTGCTAGAGATTGGGGTTCTACCAATCAGCCCCAGCATTTT	CSARDWGSTNQPQHF
TRBD1	.	TRBJ2-3	TRBV7-2	TGTGCCAGCAGCGGCCGGACAGGGGGACCGGCGGGAGCTCGAGATACGCAGTATTTT	CASSGRTGGPAGARDTQYF
.	.	TRBJ1-1	TRBV20-1	TGCAGTGCTAGAGATAGTAGGGGGAACACTGAAGCTTTCTTT	CSARDSRGNTEAFF
.	few	TRBJ1-2	TRBV6-2/TRBV6-3	TGTGCCAGCAGTTACGGGGGCAGGGTCGGTGGCTACACCTTC	CASSYGGRVGGYTF
.	.	TRBJ1-1	TRBV19	TGTGCCAGTAGTATCGAAGCCTACCGGATGAACACTGAAGCTTTCTTT	CASSIEAYRMNTEAFF
TRBD2	.	TRBJ2-1	TRBV11-2	TGTGCCAGCAGCCGGACTAGCGGGGTACGGGATGAGCAGTTCTTC	CASSRTSGVRDEQFF
.	few	TRBJ1-1	TRBV12-3/TRBV12-4	TGTGCCAGCAGTTTAGTCGGCGGGGCGAACACTGAAGCTTTCTTT	CASSLVGGANTEAFF
.	.	TRBJ1-1	TRBV6-6	TGTGCCAGCAGCGCCCAGCGGAGGGGGGCTGAAGCTTTCTTT	CASSAQRRGAEAFF
.	.	TRBJ1-6	TRBV6-5	TGTGCCAGCAGTTACGTTGTCGGAAATTCACCCCTCCACTTT	CASSYVVGNSPLHF
TRBD2	.	TRBJ2-7	TRBV19	TGTGCCAGTAGTTTCGGCGGAAGCGGGACCTACGAGCAGTACTTC	CASSFGGSGTYEQYF
TRBD1	few	TRBJ2-2	TRBV7-6	TGTGCCAGCAGCTTAGCGGTGGACAGGGGTCTAACCGGGGAGCTGTTTTTT	CASSLAVDRGLTGELFF
TRBD1	many	TRBJ1-5	TRBV15	TGTGCCACCGGACGGGACAGGGGGAGTTTAAAACAGCCCCAGCATTTT	CATGRDRGSLKQPQHF
TRBD2	.	TRBJ2-2	TRBV7-3	TGTGCCAGCAGCGCCCTAGCGGGAGGTGTCGGGGGGGAGCTGTTTTTT	CASSALAGGVGGELFF
.	few	TRBJ2-7	TRBV7-8	TGTGCCAGCAGCTTAGTGGCAGGGCCCTACGAGCAGTACTTC	CASSLVAGPYEQYF
.	.	TRBJ1-1	TRBV5-1	TGCGCCAGCAGCGCAGGGTTGATGGGCACTGAAGCTTTCTTT	CASSAGLMGTEAFF
TRBD1	.	TRBJ1-5	TRBV6-6	TGTGCCAGCAGAACGACAGGGGTCTCAGGTCAGCCCCAGCATTTT	CASRTTGVSGQPQHF
TRBD2	many	TRBJ2-7	TRBV3-1	TGTGCCAGCAGCCAACGGGGGGGCTACGAGCAGTACTTC	CASSQRGGYEQYF
.	.	TRBJ1-5	TRBV7-6	TGTGCCAGCAGCCCGACAGTTTTCAATCAGCCCCAGCATTTT	CASSPTVFNQPQHF
TRBD2	few	TRBJ2-5	TRBV2	TGTGCCAGCAGGCCGGGACTAGCAGAAGAGACCCAGTACTTC	CASRPGLAEETQYF
.	few	TRBJ1-3	TRBV7-2	TGTGCCAGCAGCTTAAGTCAGACTGGAAACACCATATATTTT	CASSLSQTGNTIYF
.	few	TRBJ1-6	TRBV6-5	TGTGCCAGCTGGACGGGTCAGGGTAGTTCACCCCTCCACTTT	CASWTGQGSSPLHF
TRBD2	many	TRBJ2-3	TRBV7-2	TGTGCCAGCAGCTTATCCCTAGCGGTGAGCACAGATACGCAGTATTTT	CASSLSLAVSTDTQYF
TRBD1	.	TRBJ2-7	TRBV20-1	TGCAGTGCTAGCGGACAGGGTGGCTACGAGCAGTACTTC	CSASGQGGYEQYF
TRBD1	few	TRBJ2-2	TRBV9	TGTGCCAGCAGCGTAGACGGCAGGGGGAACGGGGAGCTGTTTTTT	CASSVDGRGNGELFF
TRBD1	few	TRBJ1-1	TRBV24-1	TGTGCCACCGCTGGACAGGGGGGGACTGAAGCTTTCTTT	CATAGQGGTEAFF
TRBD2	.	TRBJ2-3	TRBV10-3	TGTGCCATCAACGAGCGGGGGAGCACAGATACGCAGTATTTT	CAINERGSTDTQYF
.	.	TRBJ2-7	TRBV12-3/TRBV12-4	TGTGCCAGCAGTTTTGGAGGGGGCGACTACGAGCAGTACTTC	CASSFGGGDYEQYF
.	few	TRBJ1-3	TRBV29-1	TGCAGCGTAAGCTCTGGAAACACCATATATTTT	CSVSSGNTIYF
TRBD2	.	TRBJ2-1	TRBV2	TGTGCCAGCAGAAGCGGGGGGGCCTACAATGAGCAGTTCTTC	CASRSGGAYNEQFF
.	.	TRBJ2-5	TRBV24-1	TGTGCCACCAGAGCGACCGGAGGAGAGACCCAGTACTTC	CATRATGGETQYF
.	.	TRBJ1-1	TRBV9	TGTGCCAGCAGCACCTCTCTTCGAGGCGACACTGAAGCTTTCTTT	CASSTSLRGDTEAFF
TRBD2	few	TRBJ2-3	TRBV18	TGTGCCAGCTCACCACTCGGGACTAGCGGGAGGACAGATACGCAGTATTTT	CASSPLGTSGRTDTQYF
TRBD1	few	TRBJ1-2	TRBV12-3/TRBV12-4	TGTGCCAGCAGTCCTGGACAGGCCTACTATGGCTACACCTTC	CASSPGQAYYGYTF
.	few	TRBJ2-1	TRBV11-2	TGTGCCAGCAGCTGGGACACTAGCAACAATGAGCAGTTCTTC	CASSWDTSNNEQFF
TRBD1	many	TRBJ2-2	TRBV7-7	TGTGCTAGCAGCGTAGGGACAGCGGGGGAGCTGTTTTTT	CASSVGTAGELFF
.	.	TRBJ1-2	TRBV20-1	TGCAGTGCTCCCAGACAGGACTCTAACTATGGCTACACCTTC	CSAPRQDSNYGYTF
.	.	TRBJ2-1	TRBV30	TGTGCCTGGAGTGTGAACAGAGACAATGAGCAGTTCTTC	CAWSVNRDNEQFF
TRBD1	.	TRBJ2-1	TRBV7-8	TGTGCCAGCAGCTTAGTCCCGGGACAGGGACATGAGCAGTTCTTC	CASSLVPGQGHEQFF
TRBD1	.	TRBJ2-5	TRBV12-3/TRBV12-4	TGTGCCAGCAGTCCACAGGGGTCGGAAGAGACCCAGTACTTC	CASSPQGSEETQYF
TRBD1	.	TRBJ1-2	TRBV24-1	TGTGCCACCAGTGATCCCACGGCAGGGGGGGGTAACTATGGCTACACCTTC	CATSDPTAGGGNYGYTF
.	.	TRBJ2-7	TRBV10-3	TGTGCCATCAGTAGGGACTGGACCGAGCAGTACTTC	CAISRDWTEQYF
.	few	TRBJ1-1	TRBV29-1	TGCAGCGTCGAACAGGAGAGGCACACTGAAGCTTTCTTT	CSVEQERHTEAFF
.	few	TRBJ1-1	TRBV4-3	TGCGCCAGCAGCCAAGAGACCACAACTCGAGCTTTCTTT	CASSQETTTRAFF